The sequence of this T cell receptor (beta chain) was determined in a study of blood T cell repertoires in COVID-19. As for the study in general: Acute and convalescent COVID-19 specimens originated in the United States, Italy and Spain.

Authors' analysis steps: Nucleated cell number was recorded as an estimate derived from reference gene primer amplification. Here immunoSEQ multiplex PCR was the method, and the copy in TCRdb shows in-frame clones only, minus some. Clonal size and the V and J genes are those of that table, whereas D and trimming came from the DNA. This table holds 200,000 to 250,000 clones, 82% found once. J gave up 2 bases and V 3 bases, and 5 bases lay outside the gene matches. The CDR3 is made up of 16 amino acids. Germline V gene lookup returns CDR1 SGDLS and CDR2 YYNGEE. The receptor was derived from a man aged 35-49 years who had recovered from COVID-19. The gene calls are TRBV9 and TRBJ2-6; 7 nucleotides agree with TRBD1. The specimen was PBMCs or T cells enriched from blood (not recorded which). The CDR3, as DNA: TGTGCCAGCAGCGAACAGGGGAACCCTGGGGCCAACGTCCTGACTTTC. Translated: CASSEQGNPGANVLTF.